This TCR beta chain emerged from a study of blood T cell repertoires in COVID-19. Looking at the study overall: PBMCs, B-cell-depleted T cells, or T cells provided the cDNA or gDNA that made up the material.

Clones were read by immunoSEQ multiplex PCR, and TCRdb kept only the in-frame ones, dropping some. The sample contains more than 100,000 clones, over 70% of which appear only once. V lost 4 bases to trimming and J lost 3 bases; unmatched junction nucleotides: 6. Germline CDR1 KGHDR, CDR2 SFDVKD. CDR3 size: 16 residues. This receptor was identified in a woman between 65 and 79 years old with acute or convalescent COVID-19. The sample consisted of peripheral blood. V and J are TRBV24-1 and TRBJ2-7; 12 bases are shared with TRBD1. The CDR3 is CATSDSGQGAGYEQYF. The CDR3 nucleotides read TGTGCCACCAGTGACTCGGGACAGGGGGCAGGCTACGAGCAGTACTTC.